This T cell receptor (beta chain) derives from a study of beta chain features in type 1 diabetes. The authors reverse transcribed all of the isolated RNA, so sequencing captured expressed TCRB transcripts. The protocol was immunoSEQ multiplex PCR, while the TCRdb copy is restricted to in-frame clones and leaves out a portion. The sample has 40,000 to 45,000 clones; about 51% are singletons. Germline CDR1 and CDR2: SQVTM and ANQGSEA. V gave up 6 bases and J gave up 5 bases, with 17 bases separating them. The CDR3 has 14 residues. This clone was detected only a few times. The TCR comes from a woman between 18 and 29 years old in good health. Sample: Tregs from blood. This chain links TRBV29-1 with TRBJ2-1, with D perhaps TRBD2 (6 bases). The CDR3 protein is CSVAPGASHNEQFF. CDR3 bases: TGCAGCGTGGCTCCGGGAGCCTCTCACAATGAGCAGTTCTTC.